This T cell receptor beta chain was retrieved from a study of blood T cell repertoires in COVID-19. Only in-frame clones appear in the TCRdb table, and some are missing; sequencing was by immunoSEQ multiplex PCR. This sample has about 230,000 clones, with nearly 90% found just once. CDR3 length equals 11 residues. The J segment lost 7 bases and the V segment lost 6 bases, leaving 3 bases of the junction unmatched. This clone turned up a few times. The sample comprised peripheral blood. This TCR was sampled from a woman younger than 30 who had recovered from COVID-19. V usage is TRBV12-3 or TRBV12-4 and J usage is TRBJ2-7; 7 bases align to TRBD2. CDR3 DNA: TGTGCCAGCAGCCACGGGAGGGAGCAGTACTTC. Translated, it gives CASSHGREQYF.